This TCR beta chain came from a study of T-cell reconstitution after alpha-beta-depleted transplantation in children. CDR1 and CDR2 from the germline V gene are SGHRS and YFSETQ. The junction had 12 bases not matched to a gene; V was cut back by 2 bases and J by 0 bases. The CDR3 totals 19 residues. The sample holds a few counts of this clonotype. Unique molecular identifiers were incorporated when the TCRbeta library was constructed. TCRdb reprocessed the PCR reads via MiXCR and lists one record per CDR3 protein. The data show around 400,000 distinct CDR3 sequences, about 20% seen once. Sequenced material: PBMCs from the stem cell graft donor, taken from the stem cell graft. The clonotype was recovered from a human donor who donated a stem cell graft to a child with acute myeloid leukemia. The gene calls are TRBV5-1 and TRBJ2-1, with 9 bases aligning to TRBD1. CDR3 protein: CASSFRDREFGRSYNEQFF. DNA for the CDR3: TGCGCCAGCAGCTTCCGGGACAGGGAGTTTGGGCGCTCCTACAATGAGCAGTTCTTC. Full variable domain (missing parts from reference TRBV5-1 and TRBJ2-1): KAGVTQTPRYLIKTRGQQVTLSCSPISGHRSVSWYQQTPGQGLQFLFEYFSETQRNKGNFPGRFSGRQFSNSRSEMNVSTLELGDSALYLCASSFRDREFGRSYNEQFFGPGTRLTVL.